Reported below is one T cell receptor (beta chain). This specimen comes from a study of blood T cell repertoires in COVID-19. About the study: From the United States, Italy and Spain came samples of acute and convalescent COVID-19. Sample material is recorded as cDNA or gDNA derived from T cells, B-cell-depleted T cells, or PBMCs.

Per the authors' pipeline: Amplification with reference gene primers provided the estimates of nucleated cell counts. Data came from immunoSEQ multiplex PCR; TCRdb stores just in-frame clones and leaves some out. Clonal size and the V and J genes are those of that table, whereas D and trimming came from the DNA. In the table there are 110,000 to 150,000 clones, roughly 79% of which are singletons. Germline CDR1 ENHRY, CDR2 SYGVKD. This CDR3 is 14 amino acids long. V was shortened by 6 bases and J by 2 bases, with 14 bases between the two germline ends. The specimen was peripheral blood. The chain uses TRBV10-3 and TRBJ2-7; the D gene is possibly TRBD2 (5 bases). This TCR derives from a human donor in a cohort sampled during active COVID-19. In nucleotides, the CDR3 is TGTGCCATCAGGGATAGCGACCGCACCTACGAGCAGTACTTC. Translated: CAIRDSDRTYEQYF.